This TCR beta chain was obtained from a study of tumor-infiltrating lymphocytes in primary liver carcinoma. The V gene's germline CDR1 is SGHAT and CDR2 FQNNGV. The CDR3 consists of 14 residues. Total RNA (roughly 0.45 ug) served as template for TCR beta cDNA synthesis primed by a constant-region primer. Slightly modified ARM-PCR, run as three nested multiplex PCR rounds, produced the TCR beta libraries. Running roughly 10 cycles apiece, the first two PCR rounds relied on TRBV1-TRBV30 forward primers together with a C-beta reverse primer. TCRdb analysed the multiplex PCR reads with MiXCR anew, one entry per CDR3 protein. The table lists roughly 120,000 distinct CDR3 sequences, around 60% of them singletons. From unsorted bulk tissue weighing roughly 17-31 mg, DNA and RNA were co-extracted. Through surgical resection, the patients' primary liver carcinoma was treated. On this clonotype: A read error may account for a junction end that differs from germline.

Material for sequencing was liver tumor tissue from sampling region 3. The subset was: tumor region T3, left-lateral pole. The clonotype originates from a woman between 55 and 75 years old with primary liver carcinoma and hepatitis B virus infection. This chain connects TRBV11-2 to TRBJ2-2, with D maybe TRBD2 (5 bases). The CDR3, as DNA: TGTGCCTGCAGCTTAGAGTCGAACACCGGGGAGTTGTTTTTT. It encodes CACSLESNTGELFF.